The present entry profiles one TCR beta chain with its context. The data belong to a study of T cell repertoires in cytomegalovirus infection. This CDR3 spans 16 amino acids. From germline, CDR1 is SGHNT and CDR2 YYREEE (reference sequence). V was clipped by 4 bases and J by 5 bases; unmatched bases: 6. MiXCR was run by TCRdb on the reads, yielding one entry per CDR3 protein. The sample has about 150,000 distinct CDR3 sequences; roughly a quarter are singletons. The chain couples TRBV5-4 to TRBJ2-1; TRBD2 matches 13 bases. This receptor was identified in a human donor in good health (CMV status not recorded). Some clones in this sample may be carry-over from other donors' samples. Sequencing used PBMCs. The CDR3 nucleotides read TGTGCCAGCAGCCCCGGACTAGCGGGAGTAGACAATGAGCAGTTCTTC. The encoded protein is CASSPGLAGVDNEQFF.